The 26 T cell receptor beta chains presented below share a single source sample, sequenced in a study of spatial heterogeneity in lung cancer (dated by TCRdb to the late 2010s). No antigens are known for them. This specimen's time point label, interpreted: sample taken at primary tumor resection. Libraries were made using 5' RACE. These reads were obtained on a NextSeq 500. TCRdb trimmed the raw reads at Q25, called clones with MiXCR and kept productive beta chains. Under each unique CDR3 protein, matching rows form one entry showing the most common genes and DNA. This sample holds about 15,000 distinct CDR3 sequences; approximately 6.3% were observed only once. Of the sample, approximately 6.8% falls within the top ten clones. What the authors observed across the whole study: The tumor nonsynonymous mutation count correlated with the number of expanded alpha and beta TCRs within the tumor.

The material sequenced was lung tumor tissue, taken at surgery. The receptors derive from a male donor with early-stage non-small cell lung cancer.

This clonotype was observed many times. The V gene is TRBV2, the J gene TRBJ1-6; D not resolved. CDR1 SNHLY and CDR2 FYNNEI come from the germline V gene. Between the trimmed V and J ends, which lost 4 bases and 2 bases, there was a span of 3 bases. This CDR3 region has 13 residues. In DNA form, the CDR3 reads TGTGCCAGCAGTGGACCCTATAATTCACCCCTCCACTTT. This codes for CASSGPYNSPLHF.

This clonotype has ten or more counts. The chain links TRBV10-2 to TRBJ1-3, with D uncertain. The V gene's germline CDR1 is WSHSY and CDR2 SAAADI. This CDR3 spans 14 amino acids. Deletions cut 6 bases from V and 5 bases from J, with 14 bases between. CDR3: CASRVSLFRNTIYF. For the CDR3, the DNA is TGCGCCAGCAGGGTCAGTCTTTTCCGAAACACCATATATTTT.

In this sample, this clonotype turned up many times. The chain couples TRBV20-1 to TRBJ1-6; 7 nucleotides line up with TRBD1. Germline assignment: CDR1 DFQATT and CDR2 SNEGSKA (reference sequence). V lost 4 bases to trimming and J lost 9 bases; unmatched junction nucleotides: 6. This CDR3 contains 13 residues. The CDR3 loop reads CSAIGQDSSPLHF. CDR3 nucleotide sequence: TGCAGTGCTATAGGACAGGATAGTTCACCCCTCCACTTT.

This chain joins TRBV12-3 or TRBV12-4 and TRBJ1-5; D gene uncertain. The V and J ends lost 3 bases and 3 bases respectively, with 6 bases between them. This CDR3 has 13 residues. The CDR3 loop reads CASSFQNNQPQHF. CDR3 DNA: TGTGCCAGCAGTTTTCAAAACAATCAGCCCCAGCATTTT.

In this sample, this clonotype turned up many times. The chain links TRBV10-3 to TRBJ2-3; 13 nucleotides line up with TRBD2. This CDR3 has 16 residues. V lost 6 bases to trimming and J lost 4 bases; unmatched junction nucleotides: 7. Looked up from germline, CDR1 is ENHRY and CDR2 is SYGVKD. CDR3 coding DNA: TGTGCCATCAGCCCAGGACTAGCGGGGGATCCAGATACGCAGTATTTT. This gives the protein CAISPGLAGDPDTQYF.

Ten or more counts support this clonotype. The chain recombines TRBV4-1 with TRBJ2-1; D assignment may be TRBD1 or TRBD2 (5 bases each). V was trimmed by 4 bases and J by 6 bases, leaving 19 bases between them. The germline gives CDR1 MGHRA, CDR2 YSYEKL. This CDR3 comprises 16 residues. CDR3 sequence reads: CASSLRDGVGVNEQFF. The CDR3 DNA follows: TGCGCCAGCAGCCTTCGGGATGGCGTGGGGGTCAATGAGCAGTTCTTC.

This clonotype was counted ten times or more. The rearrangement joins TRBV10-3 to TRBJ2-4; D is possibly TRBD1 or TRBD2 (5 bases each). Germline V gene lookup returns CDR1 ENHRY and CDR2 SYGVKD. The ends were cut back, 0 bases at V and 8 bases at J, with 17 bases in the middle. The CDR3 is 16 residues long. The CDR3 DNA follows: TGTGCCATCAGTGAGTCGAATAGGGACCCACCTGACATTCAGTACTTC. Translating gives CAISESNRDPPDIQYF.

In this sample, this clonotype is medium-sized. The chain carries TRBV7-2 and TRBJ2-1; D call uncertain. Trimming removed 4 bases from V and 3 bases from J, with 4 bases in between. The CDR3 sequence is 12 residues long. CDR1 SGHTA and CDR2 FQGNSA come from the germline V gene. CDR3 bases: TGTGCCAGCAGCTCCAACTACAATGAGCAGTTCTTC. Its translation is CASSSNYNEQFF.

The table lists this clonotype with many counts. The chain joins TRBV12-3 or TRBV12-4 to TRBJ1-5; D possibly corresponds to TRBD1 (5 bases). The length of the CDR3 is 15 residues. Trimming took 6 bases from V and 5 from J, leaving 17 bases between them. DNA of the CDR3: TGTGCCAGCAGCATTTCTCGGACAACTGATCAGCCCCAGCATTTT. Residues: CASSISRTTDQPQHF.

The CDR3 protein is CASRLALGTSVYNEQFF. In DNA form, the CDR3 reads TGTGCCAGTAGACTAGCTTTGGGGACTAGCGTATACAATGAGCAGTTCTTC. The chain combines TRBV19 with TRBJ2-1, with 10 bases aligning to TRBD2. Germline V gives CDR1 LNHDA, CDR2 SQIVND (reference sequence). CDR3 length: 17 residues. The J segment lost 4 bases and the V segment lost 6 bases, leaving 12 bases of the junction unmatched.

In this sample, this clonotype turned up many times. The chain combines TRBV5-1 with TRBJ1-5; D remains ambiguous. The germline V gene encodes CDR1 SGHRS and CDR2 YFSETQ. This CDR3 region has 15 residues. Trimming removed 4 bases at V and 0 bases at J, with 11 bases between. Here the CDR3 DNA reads TGCGCCAGCAGCCCGGACGGATTTAGCAATCAGCCCCAGCATTTT. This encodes CASSPDGFSNQPQHF.

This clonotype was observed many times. In DNA, the CDR3 is TGTGCCAGCACCCCTGAAGGACCCACCTTCGGGTCCCAGTACTTC. Translating it yields CASTPEGPTFGSQYF. The chain employs TRBV6-2 or TRBV6-3 and TRBJ2-5; D unclear. Germline V gives CDR1 MNHEY, CDR2 SVGEGT. The V and J ends lost 7 bases and 9 bases respectively, with 24 bases between them. The CDR3 spans 15 residues.

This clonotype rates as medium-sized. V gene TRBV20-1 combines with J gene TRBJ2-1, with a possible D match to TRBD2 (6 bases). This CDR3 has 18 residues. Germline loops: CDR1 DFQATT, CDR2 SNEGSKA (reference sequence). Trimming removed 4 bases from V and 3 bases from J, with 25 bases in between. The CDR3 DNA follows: TGCAGTGCTACCCACAGGCGGAGGGCCCGAACCTACTACAATGAGCAGTTCTTC. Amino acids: CSATHRRRARTYYNEQFF.

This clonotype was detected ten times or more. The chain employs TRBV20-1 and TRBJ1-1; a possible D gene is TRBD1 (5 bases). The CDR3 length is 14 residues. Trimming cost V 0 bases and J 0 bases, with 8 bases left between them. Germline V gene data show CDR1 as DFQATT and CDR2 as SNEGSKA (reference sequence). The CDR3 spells CSAREGQMNTEAFF. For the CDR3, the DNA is TGCAGTGCTAGAGAGGGGCAGATGAACACTGAAGCTTTCTTT.

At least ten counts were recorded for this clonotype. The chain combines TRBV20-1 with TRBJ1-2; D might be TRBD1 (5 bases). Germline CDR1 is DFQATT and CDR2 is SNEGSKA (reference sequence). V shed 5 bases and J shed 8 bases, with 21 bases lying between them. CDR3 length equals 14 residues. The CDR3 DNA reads TGCAGTGCTGGGGACCCCGGAGGGGATAAAGGCTACACCTTC. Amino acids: CSAGDPGGDKGYTF.

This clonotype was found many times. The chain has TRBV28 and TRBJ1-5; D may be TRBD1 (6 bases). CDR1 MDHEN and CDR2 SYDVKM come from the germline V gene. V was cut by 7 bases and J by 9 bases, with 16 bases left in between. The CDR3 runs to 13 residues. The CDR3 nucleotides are TGTGCCAGCATAGGGACATTCAGCGGGCCCCAGCATTTT. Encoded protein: CASIGTFSGPQHF.

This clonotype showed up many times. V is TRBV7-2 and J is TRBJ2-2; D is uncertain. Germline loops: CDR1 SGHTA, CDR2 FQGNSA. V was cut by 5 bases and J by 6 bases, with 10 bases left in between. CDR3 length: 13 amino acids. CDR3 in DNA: TGTGCCAGCAGCCCCTTCGGTCCCGGGGAGCTGTTTTTT. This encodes CASSPFGPGELFF.

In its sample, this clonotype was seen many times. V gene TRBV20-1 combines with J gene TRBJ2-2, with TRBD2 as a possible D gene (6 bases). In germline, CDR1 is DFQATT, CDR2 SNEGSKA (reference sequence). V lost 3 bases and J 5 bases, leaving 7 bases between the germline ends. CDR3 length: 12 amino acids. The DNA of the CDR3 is TGCAGTGCTAGGGAGGGGACCGGGGAGCTGTTTTTT. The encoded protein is CSAREGTGELFF.

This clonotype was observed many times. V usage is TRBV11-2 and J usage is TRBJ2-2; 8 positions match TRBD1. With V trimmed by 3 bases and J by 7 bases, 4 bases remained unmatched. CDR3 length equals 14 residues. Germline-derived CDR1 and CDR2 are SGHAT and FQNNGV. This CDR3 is CASSFQGAVGELFF. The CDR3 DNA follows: TGTGCCAGCAGCTTTCAGGGGGCGGTCGGGGAGCTGTTTTTT.

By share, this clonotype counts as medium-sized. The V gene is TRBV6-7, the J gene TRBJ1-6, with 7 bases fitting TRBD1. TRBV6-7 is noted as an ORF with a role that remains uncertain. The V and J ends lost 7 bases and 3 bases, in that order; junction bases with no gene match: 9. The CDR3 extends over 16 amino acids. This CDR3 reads CASTLMRTGYNSPLHF. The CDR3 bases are TGTGCCAGCACCCTAATGAGGACAGGCTATAATTCACCCCTCCACTTT.

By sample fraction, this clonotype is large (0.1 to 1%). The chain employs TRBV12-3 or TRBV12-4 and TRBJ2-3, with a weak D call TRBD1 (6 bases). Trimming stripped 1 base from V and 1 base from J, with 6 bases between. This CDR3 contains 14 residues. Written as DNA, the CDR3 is TGTGCCAGCAGTTTAGGGGGGCGCACAGATACGCAGTATTTT. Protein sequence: CASSLGGRTDTQYF.

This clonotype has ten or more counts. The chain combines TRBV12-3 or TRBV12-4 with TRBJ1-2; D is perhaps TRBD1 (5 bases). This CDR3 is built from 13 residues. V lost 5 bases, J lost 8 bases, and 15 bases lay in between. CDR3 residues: CASSRRGVQGYTF. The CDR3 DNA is TGTGCCAGCAGTAGACGAGGGGTACAAGGCTACACCTTC.

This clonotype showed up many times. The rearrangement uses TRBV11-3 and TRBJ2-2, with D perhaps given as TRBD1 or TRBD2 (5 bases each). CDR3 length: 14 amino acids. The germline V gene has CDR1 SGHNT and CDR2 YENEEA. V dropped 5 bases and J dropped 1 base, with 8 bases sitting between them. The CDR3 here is CASSPGQNTGELFF. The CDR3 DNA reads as TGTGCCAGCAGCCCGGGGCAGAACACCGGGGAGCTGTTTTTT.

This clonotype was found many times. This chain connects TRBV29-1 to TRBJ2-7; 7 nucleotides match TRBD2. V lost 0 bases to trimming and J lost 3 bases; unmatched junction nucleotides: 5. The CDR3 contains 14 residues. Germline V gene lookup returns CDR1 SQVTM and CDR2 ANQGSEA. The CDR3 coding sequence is TGCAGCGTTGAAGACGCAGCGGGGATCTACGAGCAGTACTTC. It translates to CSVEDAAGIYEQYF.

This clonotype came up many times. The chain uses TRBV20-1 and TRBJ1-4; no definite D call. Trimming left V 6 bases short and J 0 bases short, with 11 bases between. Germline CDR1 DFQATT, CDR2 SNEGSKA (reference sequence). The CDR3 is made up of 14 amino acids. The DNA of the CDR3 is TGCAGTGCCGTAAGGGATTCAACTAATGAAAAACTGTTTTTT. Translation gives CSAVRDSTNEKLFF.

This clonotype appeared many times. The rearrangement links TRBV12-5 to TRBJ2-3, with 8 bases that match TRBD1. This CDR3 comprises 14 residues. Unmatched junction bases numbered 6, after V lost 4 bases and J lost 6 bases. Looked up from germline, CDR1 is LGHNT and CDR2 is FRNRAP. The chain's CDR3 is CASGSGTGGDTQYF. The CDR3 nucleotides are TGTGCTAGTGGTTCCGGGACAGGCGGGGATACGCAGTATTTT.